This T cell receptor beta chain was obtained from a study of human versus mouse CDR3 diversity and MHC coevolution. Across the study: Between roughly 5.5 x 10^6 and 1.6 x 10^7 valid reads came from each sample. Study-level points and caveats: Mice had fewer CDR3 deletions and insertions than humans on average. Most of the three human donors had the lowest clonal inequality.

Naive CD4 T cells, CD45RO-negative and CD62L-positive, were flow-sorted from PBMCs. The CDR3 sequence is 13 residues long. From germline, CDR1 is MNHNS and CDR2 SASEGT. Deletions cut 11 bases from V and 0 bases from J, with 13 bases between. Produced via immunoSEQ multiplex PCR; TCRdb's table is partial and in-frame only. The sample has about 77,000 clones, roughly 90% seen once. About this clone itself: Its cognate antigen is unknown.

This receptor was taken from a person between 25 and 75 years old in good health. The chain couples TRBV6-1 to TRBJ1-2; TRBD1 might be the D (6 bases). Sequences were obtained from naive CD4+ T cells from blood. Subset reported: CD45RO-negative CD62L-positive naive CD4 T cells. CDR3 DNA: TGTGCCGCGTTATACAGGGCTAACTATGGCTACACCTTC. This codes for CAALYRANYGYTF.